This T cell receptor beta chain came from a study of shared clonotypes between healthy human individuals. About the research overall: The donor pool was made up of two women and three men aged 18 to 49. Overall study results and limits: Non-shared clonotypes displayed generation probabilities falling below those of clonotypes present in all four donors.

Sorted-subset replicate PCR reactions contained 150 to 200 ng DNA, corresponding to about 30,000 T cell genomes. Sequencing used immunoSEQ multiplex PCR; TCRdb keeps in-frame clones, though not all of them. The sample yields around 940,000 clones, roughly 72% seen once. Germline V gene sequence: CDR1 SGHTA, CDR2 FQGNSA. The CDR3 runs to 16 residues. The V gene lost 1 base and the J gene lost 4 bases, with 16 bases spanning the gap. Points on this clone: Its antigen is currently unknown.

This chain uses TRBV7-2 with TRBJ1-1; possible D gene TRBD1, 5 bases. The TCR originated in a man younger than 30 in good health. The sequenced material came from memory CD4+ T cells sorted from blood. The subset here: CD45RA-negative fraction. The CDR3 is CASSLEGAGWGTEAFF. The CDR3 region has the DNA TGTGCCAGCAGCTTAGAAGGGGCGGGATGGGGCACTGAAGCTTTCTTT.